These 14 T cell receptor beta chains were sequenced from one sample in a study of shared clonotypes between healthy human individuals. Sequenced by immunoSEQ multiplex PCR; TCRdb stores in-frame clones only, minus some. Of around 2,000,000 clones listed, less than 95% are singletons. The naive CD8 fraction comprised CD45RO-negative cells positively selected for CCR7 and excluded terminally differentiated effector memory CD45RA+ cells. The specimen was naive CD8+ T cells sorted from blood. These receptor sequences come from a man younger than 30 in good health.

The chain is built from TRBV13 and TRBJ2-1; D not resolved. The germline V and J ends were trimmed by 2 bases and 4 bases, with 21 bases remaining between them. This CDR3 contains 18 residues. The germline gives CDR1 PRHDT, CDR2 FYEKMQ (reference sequence). CDR3 in amino acids: CASSLYRDLALPYNEQFF. The CDR3 DNA reads as TGTGCCAGCAGCTTATACAGAGACTTGGCCCTCCCTTACAATGAGCAGTTCTTC.

The chain has TRBV4-1 and TRBJ2-7, with TRBD2 matching over 10 bases. Germline V lookup: CDR1 MGHRA, CDR2 YSYEKL. J lost 5 bases, V lost 0 bases, and 10 bases had no gene match. This CDR3 region has 17 residues. CDR3 nucleotides: TGCGCCAGCAGCCAAGAGCATCCAGCGGGAGGGATGGACGAGCAGTACTTC. It translates to CASSQEHPAGGMDEQYF.

The chain recombines TRBV2 with TRBJ1-6; D is perhaps TRBD1 (5 bases). Trimming pared 0 bases from V and 10 bases from J, leaving 7 bases between. CDR1 is SNHLY, CDR2 FYNNEI, per germline. This CDR3 comprises 13 residues. The DNA of the CDR3 is TGTGCCAGCAGTGAAGCGTCAGGGTCACCCCTCCACTTT. It is translated as CASSEASGSPLHF.

The V and J genes are TRBV6-6 and TRBJ1-5; D is possibly TRBD1 (6 bases). Germline lookup yields CDR1 MNHNY and CDR2 SVGAGI (reference sequence). V lost 5 bases and J lost 9, with 11 bases in between. The CDR3 contains 12 residues. The CDR3: CASSRGGGPQHF. The CDR3 region has the DNA TGTGCCAGCAGTCGAGGAGGGGGGCCCCAGCATTTT.

Written as DNA, the CDR3 is TGTGCCAGCAGCTTAGAAAACTCTAACTATGGCTACACCTTC. Translation gives CASSLENSNYGYTF. The chain couples TRBV7-9 to TRBJ1-2; D call uncertain. Germline-derived CDR1 and CDR2 are SEHNR and FQNEAQ (reference sequence). The CDR3 loop spans 14 amino acids. V was cut by 1 base and J by 0 bases, with 6 bases left in between.

The genes are TRBV9 and TRBJ1-1; no firm D call. The CDR3 sequence is 13 residues long. Trimming cost V 4 bases and J 5 bases, with 12 bases left between them. Germline V CDR1 and CDR2: SGDLS, YYNGEE. The CDR3 loop is CASSHSSLTEAFF. CDR3 nucleotide sequence: TGTGCCAGCAGCCACAGCAGCCTAACTGAAGCTTTCTTT.

The chain uses TRBV15 and TRBJ2-1; 7 bases agree with TRBD1. Germline V gene data show CDR1 as LNHNV and CDR2 as YYDKDF (reference sequence). This CDR3 region has 19 residues. Trimming took 0 bases from V and 5 from J; bases not matched to a gene: 16. CDR3 amino acids: CATSRDTWQGVVIDNEQFF. The CDR3 coding sequence is TGTGCCACCAGCAGAGATACCTGGCAGGGGGTAGTTATTGACAATGAGCAGTTCTTC. Full variable domain (remainder filled in from reference TRBV15 and TRBJ2-1): DAMVIQNPRYQVTQFGKPVTLSCSQTLNHNVMYWYQQKSSQAPKLLFHYYDKDFNNEADTPDNFQSRRPNTSFCFLDIRSPGLGDTAMYLCATSRDTWQGVVIDNEQFFGPGTRLTVL.

As regards this clone: The same CDR3 arises from other DNA sequences in this sample as well. V usage is TRBV5-4 and J usage is TRBJ2-2, with D tentatively TRBD2 (5 bases). The CDR3 contains 14 residues. The V end lost 2 bases, the J end lost 1 base, and 6 bases lay between the germline ends. Germline CDR1 is SGHNT and CDR2 is YYREEE (reference sequence). This chain's CDR3 is CASSFGGNTGELFF. CDR3 DNA: TGTGCCAGCAGCTTCGGAGGGAACACCGGGGAGCTGTTTTTT.

The chain recombines TRBV6-6 with TRBJ1-4, with 8 bases that match TRBD1. In germline, CDR1 is MNHNY, CDR2 SVGAGI (reference sequence). This CDR3 has 15 residues. V gave up 6 bases and J gave up 3 bases; unmatched junction bases: 6. CDR3 nucleotides: TGTGCCAGCAGGTCGCCGGGACAGGCTAATGAAAAACTGTTTTTT. This codes for CASRSPGQANEKLFF.

This sequence joins TRBV4-1 and TRBJ1-2, with 7 bases aligning to TRBD1. The J segment lost 6 bases and the V segment lost 4 bases, leaving 5 bases of the junction unmatched. The CDR3 is 13 amino acids. CDR1 is MGHRA, CDR2 YSYEKL, per germline. The CDR3 bases are TGCGCCAGCAGCCGGGACAGTCTAAATGGCTACACCTTC. Translating it yields CASSRDSLNGYTF.

With regard to this clone: A junction boundary mismatches the germline segment, possibly from a read error. The chain employs TRBV7-2 and TRBJ2-7; D not resolved. The CDR3 extends over 13 amino acids. Germline V gene data show CDR1 as SGHTA and CDR2 as FQGNSA. CDR3 in amino acids: CASSSHLSSEQYF. Here the CDR3 DNA reads TGTGCCAGCAGCTCACATTTGTCCTCCGAGCAGTACTTC.

This clone was observed a handful of times. The genes are TRBV28 and TRBJ1-5; the D gene is possibly TRBD1 (5 bases). Trimming took off 6 bases at V and 6 bases at J, with 15 bases between the two ends. The germline CDR1 and CDR2 sequences are MDHEN and SYDVKM. CDR3 length: 14 amino acids. The CDR3 is CASSPREYGQPQHF. The CDR3 coding sequence is TGTGCCAGCAGCCCCAGGGAGTACGGTCAGCCCCAGCATTTT.

The CDR3 DNA is TGTGCCAGCAGCTTGTTCGAACCCGGGTGGGGGATTCAGCCCCAGCATTTT. Translated, it gives CASSLFEPGWGIQPQHF. The rearrangement joins TRBV5-5 to TRBJ1-5; maybe TRBD1 (5 bases). V lost 1 base and J lost 6, with 20 bases in between. CDR1 SGHKS and CDR2 YYEKEE come from the germline V gene (reference sequence). The CDR3 runs to 17 residues.

This chain uses TRBV2 with TRBJ2-7; TRBD2 might be the D (6 bases). V was pared by 2 bases and J by 2 bases, with 13 bases between. The CDR3 sequence is 15 residues long. Germline V gene sequence: CDR1 SNHLY, CDR2 FYNNEI. The CDR3: CASSESGGNTYEQYF. The CDR3 bases are TGTGCCAGCAGTGAATCTGGCGGGAACACCTACGAGCAGTACTTC.